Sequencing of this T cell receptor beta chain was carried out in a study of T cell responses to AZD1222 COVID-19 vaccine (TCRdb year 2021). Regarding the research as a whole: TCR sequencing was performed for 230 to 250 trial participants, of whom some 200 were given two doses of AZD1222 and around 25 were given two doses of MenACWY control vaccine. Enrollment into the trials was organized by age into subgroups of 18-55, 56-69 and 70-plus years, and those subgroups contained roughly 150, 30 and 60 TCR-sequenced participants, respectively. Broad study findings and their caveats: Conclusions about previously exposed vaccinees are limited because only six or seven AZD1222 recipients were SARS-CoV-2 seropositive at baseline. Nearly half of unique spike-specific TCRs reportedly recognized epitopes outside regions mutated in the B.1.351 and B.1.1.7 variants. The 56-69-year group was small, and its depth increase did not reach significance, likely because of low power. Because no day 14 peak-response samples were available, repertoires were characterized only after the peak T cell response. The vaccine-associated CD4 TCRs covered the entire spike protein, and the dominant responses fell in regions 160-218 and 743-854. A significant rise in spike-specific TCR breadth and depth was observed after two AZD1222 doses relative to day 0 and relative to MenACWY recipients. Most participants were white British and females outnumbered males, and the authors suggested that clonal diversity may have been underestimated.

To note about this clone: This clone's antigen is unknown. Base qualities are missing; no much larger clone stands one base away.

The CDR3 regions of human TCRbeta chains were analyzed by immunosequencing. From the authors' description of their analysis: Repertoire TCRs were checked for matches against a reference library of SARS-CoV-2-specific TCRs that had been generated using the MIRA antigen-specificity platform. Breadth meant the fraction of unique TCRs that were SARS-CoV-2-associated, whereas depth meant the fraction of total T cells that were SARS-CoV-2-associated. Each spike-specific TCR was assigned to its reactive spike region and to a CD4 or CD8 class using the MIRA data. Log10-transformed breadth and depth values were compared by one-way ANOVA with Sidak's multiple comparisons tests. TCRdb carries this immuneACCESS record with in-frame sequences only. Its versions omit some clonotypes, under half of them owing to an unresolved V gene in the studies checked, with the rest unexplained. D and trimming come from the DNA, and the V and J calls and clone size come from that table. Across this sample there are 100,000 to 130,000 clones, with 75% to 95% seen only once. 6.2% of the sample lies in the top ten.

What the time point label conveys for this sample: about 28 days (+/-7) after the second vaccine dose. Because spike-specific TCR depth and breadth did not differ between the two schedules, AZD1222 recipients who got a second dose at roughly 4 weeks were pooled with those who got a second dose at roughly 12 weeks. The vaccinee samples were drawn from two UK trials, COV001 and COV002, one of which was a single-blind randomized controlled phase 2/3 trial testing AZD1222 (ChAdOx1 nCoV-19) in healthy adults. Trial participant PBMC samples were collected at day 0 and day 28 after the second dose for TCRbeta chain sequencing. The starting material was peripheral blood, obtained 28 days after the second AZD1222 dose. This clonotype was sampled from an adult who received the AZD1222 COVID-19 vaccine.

The CDR3 protein is CASSLGPSSSYNEQFF. The DNA sequence is given as TGTGCCAGCAGCTTGGGGCCGTCAAGCTCCTACAATGAGCAGTTCTTC. The rearranged segments are TRBV5-6 and TRBJ2-1; no confident D gene assignment can be made. V is shortened by 0 bases, J by 0 bases, and the region joining them spans 10 bases. From cysteine to phenylalanine, the CDR3 is 16 amino acids long. The CDR3 DNA has 48 bases and is translated from base 1. Per the germline V gene, SGHDT is the CDR1 and YYEEEE is the CDR2.